Listed below are T cell receptor beta chains from one sample, sequenced in a study of shared clonotypes between healthy human individuals. The protocol was immunoSEQ multiplex PCR, while the TCRdb copy is restricted to in-frame clones and leaves out a portion. Of approximately 700,000 clones listed, roughly 73% are singletons. Sequencing was carried out using memory CD4+ T cells sorted from blood. The receptors stem from a woman in her 30s in good health. Both conserved end residues are part of each CDR3. A D gene is named only where the DNA matches it firmly. Size values are once, few and many counts, or a class for expanded clones, and some rows have none.

V	J	size	D	DNA	CDR3
TRBV7-9	TRBJ1-3	-	-	TGTGCCAGCAGCTTGTCTGCAGAGGGAAACACCATATATTTT	CASSLSAEGNTIYF
TRBV7-8	TRBJ2-1	-	-	TGTGCCAGCAGCCCAAGGGGTAGCCGCTCCTACAATGAGCAGTTCTTC	CASSPRGSRSYNEQFF
TRBV27	TRBJ2-7	-	-	TGTGCCAGCAGTTTGTGGGGTTCCTACGAGCAGTACTTC	CASSLWGSYEQYF
TRBV15	TRBJ1-5	-	-	TGTGCCACCAAAACAGGGAATCAGCCCCAGCATTTT	CATKTGNQPQHF
TRBV4-1	TRBJ2-3	many	-	TGCGCCAGCAGTGATCCGAAGAAAGATACGCAGTATTTT	CASSDPKKDTQYF
TRBV28	TRBJ1-2	-	-	TGTGCCAGCAGTCAAAACGCGCCTGACGGGCGCTATGGCTACACCTTC	CASSQNAPDGRYGYTF
TRBV5-4	TRBJ2-5	-	-	TGTGCCAGCAGTTCTGGGCCCCAGAGCCAAGAGACCCAGTACTTC	CASSSGPQSQETQYF
TRBV6-6	TRBJ2-1	-	TRBD2	TGTGCCAGCAGTTACCCCCTAGCGGATTACAATGAGCAGTTCTTC	CASSYPLADYNEQFF
TRBV2	TRBJ2-4	many	-	TGTGCCAGCAGTGGGACAGCCGAAGACATTCAGTACTTC	CASSGTAEDIQYF
TRBV2	TRBJ2-1	-	-	TGTGCCAGCAGGGGAGACCTAACTAGGTTCAATGAGCAGTTCTTC	CASRGDLTRFNEQFF
TRBV4-2	TRBJ2-1	-	TRBD1	TGTGCCAGCACCCGGGACAGGGGGAGAAATGAGCAGTTCTTC	CASTRDRGRNEQFF
TRBV6-6	TRBJ2-3	-	-	TGTGCCAGCAGTTACCGAGGATCATCCACAGATACGCAGTATTTT	CASSYRGSSTDTQYF
TRBV5-5	TRBJ1-2	-	-	TGTGCCAGCAGCTTGAGCAGGGTGGACTATGGCTACACCTTC	CASSLSRVDYGYTF
TRBV5-1	TRBJ1-1	-	-	TGCGCCAGCAGCTTGGGTGGGGGACCGAGTCGAACTGAAGCTTTCTTT	CASSLGGGPSRTEAFF
TRBV7-9	TRBJ2-2	many	-	TGTGCCAGCAGCTTAGCGGCACTAGCTATGGCCGGGGAGCTGTTTTTT	CASSLAALAMAGELFF
TRBV5-4	TRBJ2-7	once	TRBD2	TGTGCCAGCAGCTTAAGGACTAGCGGGAGCCGAATGTACTTC	CASSLRTSGSRMYF
TRBV19	TRBJ2-2	few	TRBD2	TGTGCCAGCCTCGCTAGCGGGAGTCCGGTCGGGGAGCTGTTTTTT	CASLASGSPVGELFF
TRBV29-1	TRBJ2-2	-	-	TGCAGCGTGGCCCCCCGTCTAGGGTCGAACACCGGGGAGCTGTTTTTT	CSVAPRLGSNTGELFF
TRBV19	TRBJ2-1	few	-	TGTGCCAGTAGTCCCTGGACCACCCACGCCTACAATGAGCAGTTCTTC	CASSPWTTHAYNEQFF
TRBV19	TRBJ2-7	-	TRBD2	TGTGCCAGTAGTAGTGGACTAGCGGGAGGGAAGAGCTCCTACGAGCAGTACTTC	CASSSGLAGGKSSYEQYF
TRBV18	TRBJ1-5	-	TRBD1	TGTGCCAGCTCACCTAGTTCCGGGACAGGGGGCTGGCAGCCCCAGCATTTT	CASSPSSGTGGWQPQHF
TRBV4-2	TRBJ1-2	-	TRBD1	TGTGCCAGCAGCCATAGGACAGGGAGGGATGGCTACACCTTC	CASSHRTGRDGYTF
TRBV19	TRBJ1-2	-	-	TGTGCCAGTACTCATGGCTACACCTTC	CASTHGYTF
TRBV28	TRBJ2-7	-	-	TGTGCCAGCCGCCCGACGTGGAGGGCGTCCTTTACATCTTACGAGCAGTACTTC	CASRPTWRASFTSYEQYF
TRBV15	TRBJ1-1	-	TRBD1	TGTGCCACCAGCAGGGAAACAGGGGTAATAGGAGAAGCTTTCTTT	CATSRETGVIGEAFF
TRBV7-3	TRBJ2-2	few	-	TGTGCCAGCAGCCCAGGGACCCTCACCGGGGAGCTGTTTTTT	CASSPGTLTGELFF
TRBV7-2	TRBJ2-7	once	TRBD1	TGTGCCAGCAGCCAAAGTCAAGGGACAGGGACCTACGAGCAGTACTTC	CASSQSQGTGTYEQYF
TRBV5-1	TRBJ2-3	few	-	TGCGCCAGCAGCTTGGAAGGGACAACAGATACGCAGTATTTT	CASSLEGTTDTQYF
TRBV30	TRBJ2-1	-	TRBD2	TGTGCCTGGATTACCGGGGCGGGACGGTGGAGGGGTAGCGGGGTAGACAATGAGCAGTTCTTC	CAWITGAGRWRGSGVDNEQFF
TRBV27	TRBJ1-5	-	TRBD1	TGTGCCAGCAGTCCGGGGACAGGGGTGCAGCCCCAGCATTTT	CASSPGTGVQPQHF
TRBV19	TRBJ2-2	-	-	TGTGCCAGTAGTATAGGCCTTTATTTCGGGGAGCTGTTTTTT	CASSIGLYFGELFF
TRBV21-1	TRBJ2-5	few	-	TGTGCCAGCAGCAAAAGGCACAGGCCCGGGAAGACCCAGTACTTC	CASSKRHRPGKTQYF
TRBV5-1	TRBJ1-2	-	TRBD1	TGCGCCAGCAGCGGGGGGACAGTTAACTATGGCTACACCTTC	CASSGGTVNYGYTF